This TCR beta chain was obtained from a study of human T cells and chemical hapten exposure. At the level of the study: Small volume differences among pooled libraries mainly caused per-sample TCR yield variation.

The library attached unique molecular identifiers to individual cDNA molecules. Each CDR3 protein gets one entry after TCRdb re-called the RACE reads with MiXCR. The sample has fewer than 85,000 distinct CDR3 sequences; roughly 10% are singletons. Time point meaning: patch test 2, 6 weeks after DPC sensitization. Treatment noted: therapeutic diphenylcyclopropenone sensitization with weekly scalp DPC. CDR1 and CDR2 (germline): SGDLS, YYNGEE. The J segment lost 0 bases and the V segment lost 3 bases, leaving 5 bases of the junction unmatched. This CDR3 comprises 18 residues. Material: whole blood, obtained in connection with sensitization to the hapten diphenylcyclopropenone (DPC). V gene TRBV9 combines with J gene TRBJ2-6; 11 nucleotides align to TRBD2. The receptor was derived from a woman aged 25 to 45 with alopecia areata. Some clones in this sample may be carry-over from other donors' samples. The CDR3 protein is CASSASSGGLSGANVLTF. CDR3 in DNA: TGTGCCAGCAGCGCATCTAGCGGGGGGCTCTCTGGGGCCAACGTCCTGACTTTC. Full variable domain (missing parts from reference TRBV9 and TRBJ2-6): DSGVTQTPKHLITATGQRVTLRCSPRSGDLSVYWYQQSLDQGLQFLIQYYNGEERAKGNILERFSAQQFPDLHSELNLSSLELGDSALYFCASSASSGGLSGANVLTFGAGSRLTVL.